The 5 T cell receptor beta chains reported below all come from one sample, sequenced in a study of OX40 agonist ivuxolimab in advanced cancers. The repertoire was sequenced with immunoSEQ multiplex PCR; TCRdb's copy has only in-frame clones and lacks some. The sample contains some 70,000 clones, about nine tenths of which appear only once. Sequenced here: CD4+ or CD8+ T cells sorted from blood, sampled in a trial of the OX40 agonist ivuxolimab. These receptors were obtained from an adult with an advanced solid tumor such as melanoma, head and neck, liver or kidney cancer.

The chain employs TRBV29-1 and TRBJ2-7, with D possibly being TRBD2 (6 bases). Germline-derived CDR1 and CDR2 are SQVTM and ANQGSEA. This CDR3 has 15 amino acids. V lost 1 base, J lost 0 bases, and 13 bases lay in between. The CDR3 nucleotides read TGCAGCGTTGAAGCTCCTCGGGGGAGCTCCTACGAGCAGTACTTC. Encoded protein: CSVEAPRGSSYEQYF.

CDR3 residues: CASSPGTARMNTEAFF. For the CDR3, the DNA is TGTGCCAGCAGCCCGGGGACAGCCAGGATGAACACTGAAGCTTTCTTT. The chain recombines TRBV7-2 with TRBJ1-1, with 7 bases identical to TRBD1. Trimming cost V 5 bases and J 0 bases; bases outside gene matches: 9. CDR1 and CDR2 from the germline V gene are SGHTA and FQGNSA. The CDR3 contains 16 residues.

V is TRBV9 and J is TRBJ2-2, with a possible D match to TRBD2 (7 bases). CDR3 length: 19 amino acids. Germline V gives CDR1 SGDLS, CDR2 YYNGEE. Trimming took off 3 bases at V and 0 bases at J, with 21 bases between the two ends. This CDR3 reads CASSDSFVTGGPNTGELFF. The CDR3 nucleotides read TGTGCCAGCAGCGACTCTTTCGTGACGGGGGGCCCGAACACCGGGGAGCTGTTTTTT.

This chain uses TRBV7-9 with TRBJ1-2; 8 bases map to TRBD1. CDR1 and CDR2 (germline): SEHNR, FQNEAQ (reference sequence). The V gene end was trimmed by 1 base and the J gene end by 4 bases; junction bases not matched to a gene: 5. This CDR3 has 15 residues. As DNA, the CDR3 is TGTGCCAGCAGCTTAGAGACAGGGGTGGGCTATGGCTACACCTTC. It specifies CASSLETGVGYGYTF. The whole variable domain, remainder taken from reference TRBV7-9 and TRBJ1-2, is DTGVSQNPRHKITKRGQNVTFRCDPISEHNRLYWYRQTLGQGPEFLTYFQNEAQLEKSRLLSDRFSAERPKGSFSTLEIQRTEQGDSAMYLCASSLETGVGYGYTFGSGTRLTVV.

This chain's CDR3 is CASSLFGDRGRNGEQYF. The CDR3 coding sequence is TGTGCCAGCAGCTTGTTTGGGGACAGGGGGCGAAATGGCGAGCAGTACTTC. The V call is TRBV5-6, the J call TRBJ2-7, with 12 bases aligning to TRBD1. The germline gives CDR1 SGHDT, CDR2 YYEEEE. This CDR3 is 17 amino acids long. Germline trimming cut 1 base from V and 6 bases from J; bases unmatched to any gene: 11.